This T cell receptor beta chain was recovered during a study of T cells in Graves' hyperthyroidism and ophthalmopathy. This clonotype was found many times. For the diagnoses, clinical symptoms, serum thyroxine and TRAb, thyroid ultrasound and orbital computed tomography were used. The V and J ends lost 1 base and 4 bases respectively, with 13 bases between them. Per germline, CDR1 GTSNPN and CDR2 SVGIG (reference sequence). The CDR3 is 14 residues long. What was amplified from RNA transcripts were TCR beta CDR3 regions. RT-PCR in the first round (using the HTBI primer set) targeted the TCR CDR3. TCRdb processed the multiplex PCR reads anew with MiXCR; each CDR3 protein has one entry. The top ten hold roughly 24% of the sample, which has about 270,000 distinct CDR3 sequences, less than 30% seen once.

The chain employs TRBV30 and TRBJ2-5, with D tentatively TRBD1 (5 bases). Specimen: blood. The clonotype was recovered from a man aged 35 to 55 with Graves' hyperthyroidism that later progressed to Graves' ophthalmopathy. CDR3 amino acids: CAWSARAGRETQYF. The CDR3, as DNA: TGTGCCTGGAGTGCCCGAGCAGGGCGAGAGACCCAGTACTTC.